This T cell receptor beta chain is drawn from a study of molecular identifiers for immune sequencing clone quantification (dated by TCRdb to the late 2010s). Concerning the study at large: For a replicate experiment, RNA from roughly 18,000 or 92,000 naive CD8 T cells was divided into five aliquots, of which four were sequenced. This methods study used CD8 T cells to benchmark TCR RNA copy counting and molecular-identifier clustering-based TCR repertoire sequencing (MIDCIRS). Here is what the overall study found, with its caveats: Approximately 2.7 recovered TCR RNA copies per cell were obtained by modeling, versus 9 to 10 by digital PCR, implying a capture efficiency of about 30%. In CMV-specific effector cells, clones with more than 20 RNA copies accounted for over 97% of molecules, whereas in naive cells such clones accounted for under 1%. When barcode sub-clustering was omitted, TCR diversity was inflated by chimeric consensus sequences, with chimeras reaching as high as 47%. Highly expanded clone sizes could be underestimated because identical TCR molecules may share a barcode. Spiked-in Jurkat TCR RNA equal to a single cell's worth was reported to be detectable even within 1,100,000 naive CD8 T cells. Spiked-in Jurkat TCR RNA (about ten copies' worth), which is not part of the donor repertoire, was contained in the naive libraries.

The table lists this clonotype with many counts. The antigen it recognizes is unknown. Nothing much larger sits one base from this clone, and base qualities are not available. Libraries of naive CD8 T cells were built from anywhere between about 19,000 and 1,100,000 sorted cells, with 10%, 30% or 50% of the purified RNA used. Naive CD8 T cells, defined as CD8+CD4-CCR7+CD45RA+, were FACS-sorted into RLT Plus buffer on a BD FACSAria II. More than 8 TCR copies' worth of Jurkat RNA were spiked into about 19,000-1,100,000 naive CD8 T cell samples to test detection sensitivity. Enrichment of CD8 T cells was done with RosetteSep CD8+ T Cell Enrichment Cocktail plus Ficoll-Paque, and ACK red cell lysis came afterward. From the cysteine through the phenylalanine, the CDR3 covers 16 amino acids. Only CDR3 DNA remains: 48 bases, in frame from the first base. Deletion took 1 base off V and 0 bases off J, with a span of 12 bases between the germline ends. Sequences MDHEN (CDR1) and SYDVKM (CDR2) are obtained from the germline V gene.

Library prep was done by PCR. Sequencing was carried out with an Illumina HiSeq 4000. Bulk TCR libraries were generated as previously described, with the TCR primers listed in Table S5 used. Purification of total RNA was performed with the Qiagen AllPrep DNA/RNA kit. Before any analysis, reads coming from multiple sequencing runs of the same library were combined into one pool. In the source study's methods: Reads were retained only if an exact TCR constant sequence was present, and the retained reads were trimmed to 150 nt and grouped according to their 12-nt molecular barcodes. Within each barcode group, reads were sub-clustered at a 15% Levenshtein threshold, and quality-weighted consensus sequences were built per RNA molecule. Non-functional sequences were filtered out, along with any lower-count sequence sitting one edit away from another sequence. Based on a fit of two negative binomial distributions, barcode sub-clusters having less than 20% of the maximum read count were discarded. Through fastp at Q25 and MiXCR, TCRdb rebuilt clones from the public reads, retaining in-frame beta chains. Each CDR3 protein gets just one entry, which takes the most common genes and DNA from the rows behind it. What appears here as the V and J calls and clone size reflects TCRdb's work, not the paper's. This sample is represented by over 600,000 distinct CDR3 sequences; just under 20% of them were singletons. The ten largest account for roughly 0.9% of the sample.

The receptor was derived from a human donor in good health. Some libraries in this study had Jurkat cell RNA spiked in. The chain joins TRBV28 to TRBJ1-2; a tentative D call is TRBD1 (5 bases match). Specimen: naive CD8+ T cells from blood, with Jurkat cell RNA spiked in. The meaning of the sample's cell subset or site label: FACS-sorted CD8+CD4-CCR7+CD45RA+ naive T cells. The DNA sequence reads TGTGCCAGCAGTTTATTCACAGGAGACACTAACTATGGCTACACCTTC. Its translation is CASSLFTGDTNYGYTF.